Below are 27 T cell receptor beta chains sequenced from a single sample in a study of shared clonotypes between healthy human individuals. Libraries were prepared by immunoSEQ multiplex PCR; TCRdb keeps only in-frame clonotypes and omits some of them. The table lists some 2,000,000 clones, more than 90% of them singletons. The specimen sequenced was naive CD4+ T cells sorted from blood. Subset denoted: CD45RA+ positively selected. Receptor source: a man between 18 and 29 years old in good health.

The rearrangement uses TRBV28 and TRBJ1-6; 8 bases fit TRBD1. CDR3 size: 15 residues. V lost 2 bases to trimming and J lost 6 bases; unmatched junction nucleotides: 3. Per germline, CDR1 MDHEN and CDR2 SYDVKM. The CDR3 protein is CASSLQGARNSPLHF. DNA for the CDR3: TGTGCCAGCAGTTTACAGGGGGCTCGTAATTCACCCCTCCACTTT.

In its sample, this clone was seen once. The chain is built from TRBV30 and TRBJ2-1; D is ambiguous. Germline values: CDR1 GTSNPN, CDR2 SVGIG (reference sequence). V was clipped by 3 bases and J by 0 bases, with 6 bases between them. The CDR3 has 13 amino acids. DNA for the CDR3: TGTGCCTGGAGGGCGAGCTCCTACAATGAGCAGTTCTTC. Protein sequence: CAWRASSYNEQFF.

The V call is TRBV9, the J call TRBJ1-2, with 9 bases matching TRBD1. From germline, CDR1 is SGDLS and CDR2 YYNGEE. Unmatched junction bases numbered 10, after V lost 3 bases and J lost 13 bases. The CDR3 is 13 residues long. The CDR3 DNA reads as TGTGCCAGCAGCGCCAAAGGACAGGGGCAAAGCACCTTC. It yields the protein CASSAKGQGQSTF.

Turning to this clone: At the DNA level, this CDR3 is encoded by other sequences in the same sample as well. The chain links TRBV5-1 to TRBJ2-7; D is ambiguous. Germline CDR1 is SGHRS and CDR2 is YFSETQ. V was cut by 4 bases and J by 1 base, with 6 bases left in between. This CDR3 spans 12 amino acids. CDR3 nucleotides: TGCGCCAGCAGCAGAGATTCCTACGAGCAGTACTTC. It translates to CASSRDSYEQYF.

The genes are TRBV15 and TRBJ1-3; the match to TRBD1 covers 8 bases. V lost 2 bases and J lost 2; bases outside the gene matches: 5. The CDR3 has 16 amino acids. The germline gives CDR1 LNHNV, CDR2 YYDKDF (reference sequence). CDR3 amino acids: CATSRTRQGPGNTIYF. Here the CDR3 DNA reads TGTGCCACCAGCAGAACCAGACAGGGGCCTGGAAACACCATATATTTT.

The chain combines TRBV4-1 with TRBJ2-7; 11 nucleotides align to TRBD2. Germline-derived CDR1 and CDR2 are MGHRA and YSYEKL. The trim removed 4 bases at V and 4 bases at J, leaving 6 bases unmatched. This CDR3 is built from 15 residues. CDR3 in DNA: TGCGCCAGCAGCCTCGGACTAGCGGGCCAGTACGAGCAGTACTTC. This translates into CASSLGLAGQYEQYF.

Remarks on this clone: This same CDR3 is encoded by further DNA sequences in the sample. This sequence joins TRBV7-3 and TRBJ1-1; D remains unclear. Germline assignment: CDR1 SGHTA and CDR2 FQGTGA. The CDR3 loop spans 14 amino acids. Trimming took off 0 bases at V and 0 bases at J, with 5 bases between the two ends. CDR3 protein: CASSLTGLNTEAFF. In DNA, the CDR3 is TGTGCCAGCAGCTTAACGGGATTGAACACTGAAGCTTTCTTT.

The CDR3 region is CASKKDSSGNTIYF. CDR3 coding DNA: TGTGCCAGCAAAAAGGACAGCTCTGGAAACACCATATATTTT. The chain employs TRBV6-5 and TRBJ1-3, with D perhaps TRBD1 (6 bases). Trimming shortened V by 7 bases and J by 0 bases, and 10 bases separated the two germline ends. CDR3 size: 14 residues. Looked up from germline, CDR1 is MNHEY and CDR2 is SVGAGI.

The chain couples TRBV7-6 to TRBJ1-5; the match to TRBD1 covers 8 bases. The V gene's germline CDR1 is SGHVS and CDR2 FNYEAQ. The junction had 4 bases not matched to a gene; V was cut back by 5 bases and J by 4 bases. This CDR3 comprises 14 residues. As DNA, the CDR3 is TGTGCCAGCAGCCGAGGACAGGGTAATCAGCCCCAGCATTTT. It codes for CASSRGQGNQPQHF.

The rearrangement uses TRBV28 and TRBJ2-4; possibly TRBD1 for D (5 bases). Trimming took 3 bases from V and 7 from J, leaving 10 bases between them. This CDR3 has 13 residues. CDR1 and CDR2 (germline): MDHEN, SYDVKM. In DNA, the CDR3 is TGTGCCAGCAGTTTCGTCAGGGATAACATTCAGTACTTC. Its protein is CASSFVRDNIQYF.

In its sample, this clone was seen once. This chain uses TRBV5-1 with TRBJ2-7; D is possibly TRBD1 (6 bases). This CDR3 has 14 amino acids. From germline, CDR1 is SGHRS and CDR2 YFSETQ. Between the trimmed V and J ends, which lost 7 bases and 0 bases, there was a span of 14 bases. The CDR3 sequence is CASRQGPSSYEQYF. In DNA, the CDR3 is TGCGCCAGCCGTCAGGGGCCAAGCTCCTACGAGCAGTACTTC.

The rearrangement uses TRBV19 and TRBJ1-4; D call uncertain. V was shortened by 2 bases and J by 0 bases, with 10 bases between the two germline ends. Germline V gives CDR1 LNHDA, CDR2 SQIVND (reference sequence). CDR3 length equals 16 residues. CDR3 in amino acids: CASSITGVATNEKLFF. CDR3 nucleotides: TGTGCCAGTAGTATAACCGGAGTTGCAACTAATGAAAAACTGTTTTTT.

With respect to this clone: Other DNA variants within this sample encode the same CDR3. The chain couples TRBV27 to TRBJ2-5; weak D call: TRBD1 (6 bases). V lost 3 bases and J lost 3, with 8 bases in between. Germline V lookup: CDR1 MNHEY, CDR2 SMNVEV (reference sequence). This CDR3 is 13 amino acids long. The CDR3 here is CASSLTGKETQYF. DNA of the CDR3: TGTGCCAGCAGTTTGACAGGCAAAGAGACCCAGTACTTC.

V usage is TRBV11-3 and J usage is TRBJ2-6, with 10 bases that match TRBD2. The V segment lost 0 bases and the J segment 2 bases; nucleotides outside the gene matches: 1. CDR3 size: 17 residues. Germline assignment: CDR1 SGHNT and CDR2 YENEEA. The chain's CDR3 is CASSLDGTSAGANVLTF. The CDR3 DNA is TGTGCCAGCAGCTTAGATGGGACTAGCGCTGGGGCCAACGTCCTGACTTTC.

V gene TRBV30 combines with J gene TRBJ2-1, with a tentative D call TRBD2 (7 bases). This CDR3 contains 15 residues. Germline V gene lookup returns CDR1 GTSNPN and CDR2 SVGIG (reference sequence). Trimming took 0 bases from V and 0 from J, leaving 9 bases between them. The CDR3 here is CAWSVGGGSYNEQFF. The CDR3 DNA sequence: TGTGCCTGGAGTGTGGGAGGGGGCTCCTACAATGAGCAGTTCTTC. The variable domain in full, with the rest retrieved from reference TRBV30 and TRBJ2-1, is SQTIHQWPATLVQPVGSPLSLECTVEGTSNPNLYWYRQAAGRGLQLLFYSVGIGQISSEVPQNLSASRPQDRQFILSSKKLLLSDSGFYLCAWSVGGGSYNEQFFGPGTRLTVL.

A remark on this clone: At the DNA level, this CDR3 is encoded by other sequences in the same sample as well. The chain links TRBV5-1 to TRBJ2-3; D is unclear. V was cut by 0 bases and J by 2 bases, with 10 bases left in between. CDR1 is SGHRS and CDR2 is YFSETQ in the germline V gene. The CDR3 is 15 amino acids. The CDR3 nucleotides read TGCGCCAGCAGCTTGGATTGGGGATCCACAGATACGCAGTATTTT. Translated, it gives CASSLDWGSTDTQYF. Filled out from reference TRBV5-1 and TRBJ2-3, the complete variable domain reads KAGVTQTPRYLIKTRGQQVTLSCSPISGHRSVSWYQQTPGQGLQFLFEYFSETQRNKGNFPGRFSGRQFSNSRSEMNVSTLELGDSALYLCASSLDWGSTDTQYFGPGTRLTVL.

V usage is TRBV2 and J usage is TRBJ2-3; no clear D. Trimming took 0 bases from V and 0 from J, leaving 10 bases between them. This CDR3 has 16 amino acids. The V gene's germline CDR1 is SNHLY and CDR2 FYNNEI. The CDR3 reads CASSEARLGSTDTQYF. The CDR3 region has the DNA TGTGCCAGCAGTGAAGCGCGGTTAGGTAGCACAGATACGCAGTATTTT.

The chain has TRBV18 and TRBJ1-2; unclear D gene. The length of the CDR3 is 19 residues. V was cut by 3 bases and J by 2 bases, with 25 bases left in between. Germline V gives CDR1 KGHSH, CDR2 LQKENI. The CDR3, as DNA: TGTGCCAGCTCACCGGTGGAACAAGGCCGCACACCGGTCAACTATGGCTACACCTTC. Its protein is CASSPVEQGRTPVNYGYTF. The full variable domain, with the rest looked up from reference TRBV18 and TRBJ1-2, is NAGVMQNPRHLVRRRGQEARLRCSPMKGHSHVYWYRQLPEEGLKFMVYLQKENIIDESGMPKERFSAEFPKEGPSILRIQQVVRGDSAAYFCASSPVEQGRTPVNYGYTFGSGTRLTVV.

CDR3 amino acids: CASSWGKMRNTEAFF. CDR3 coding DNA: TGTGCCAGCAGTTGGGGAAAGATGAGGAACACTGAAGCTTTCTTT. The J gene is TRBJ1-1, the V gene TRBV28; no clear D gene. V was trimmed by 4 bases and J by 1 base, leaving 13 bases between them. CDR1 MDHEN and CDR2 SYDVKM come from the germline V gene. CDR3 length equals 15 residues.

The V call is TRBV7-8, the J call TRBJ2-1, with TRBD2 as a possible D gene (7 bases). The CDR3 loop spans 14 amino acids. The V and J ends lost 6 bases and 10 bases respectively, with 19 bases between them. CDR1 SGHVS and CDR2 FQNEAQ come from the germline V gene. Written as DNA, the CDR3 is TGTGCCAGCAGGTCACGTCGGGGGGCAAGAGAGCAGTTCTTC. It encodes CASRSRRGAREQFF.

The J gene is TRBJ2-7, the V gene TRBV11-2; 8 nucleotides match TRBD1. There are 17 residues in the CDR3. The ends lost 1 base at V and 4 bases at J; junction bases unmatched: 12. Per the germline V gene, CDR1 is SGHAT and CDR2 is FQNNGV. The DNA of the CDR3 is TGTGCCAGCAGCTTAGGCAGGGGGCACTCCGCCCCATACGAGCAGTACTTC. This sequence encodes CASSLGRGHSAPYEQYF.

V and J are TRBV27 and TRBJ2-5; 12 positions match TRBD2. Germline V CDR1 and CDR2: MNHEY, SMNVEV (reference sequence). Trimming at V came to 5 bases and at J to 5 bases, leaving 9 bases not matched to a gene. The CDR3 is made up of 16 amino acids. This CDR3 reads CASSPRASGGAETQYF. The CDR3 coding sequence is TGTGCCAGCAGTCCCAGGGCTAGCGGGGGGGCGGAGACCCAGTACTTC.

This clone was seen a single time. V usage is TRBV28 and J usage is TRBJ2-5; D is possibly TRBD2 (5 bases). The CDR3 loop spans 12 amino acids. The V gene's germline CDR1 is MDHEN and CDR2 SYDVKM. Deletions cut 9 bases from V and 7 bases from J, with 15 bases between. CDR3 DNA sequence: TGTGCCAGTGGACTGGCTATCGGGACCCAGTACTTC. Its translation is CASGLAIGTQYF.

This clone was counted a few times. The rearrangement joins TRBV18 to TRBJ1-5; D remains unclear. Germline CDR1 reads KGHSH; CDR2 reads LQKENI. This CDR3 has 16 amino acids. V was clipped by 5 bases and J by 0 bases, with 14 bases between them. CDR3 coding DNA: TGTGCCAGCTCAGAACACACACCCGATAGCAATCAGCCCCAGCATTTT. Its translation: CASSEHTPDSNQPQHF.

The chain recombines TRBV2 with TRBJ1-1; perhaps TRBD1 as D (5 bases). V was shortened by 10 bases and J by 4 bases, with 16 bases between the two germline ends. The germline gives CDR1 SNHLY, CDR2 FYNNEI. The CDR3 totals 13 residues. CDR3 DNA sequence: TGTGCCACCAGATGGGGGGGGAGCACTGAAGCTTTCTTT. It specifies CATRWGGSTEAFF.

The chain carries TRBV29-1 and TRBJ2-3; D perhaps matches TRBD1 (5 bases). V lost 3 bases to trimming and J lost 2 bases, with 18 bases between them. Germline V gene sequence: CDR1 SQVTM, CDR2 ANQGSEA. The CDR3 spans 16 residues. The CDR3 DNA sequence: TGCAGCGTTGATGTAGGTTTCCAGGGTTCCACAGATACGCAGTATTTT. It is translated as CSVDVGFQGSTDTQYF.

The rearrangement joins TRBV14 to TRBJ2-5, with D unclear. The germline gives CDR1 SGHDN, CDR2 FVKESK. CDR3 length equals 13 residues. V dropped 4 bases and J dropped 1 base, with 7 bases sitting between them. CDR3 region: CASSLRVQETQYF. The DNA for the CDR3 is TGTGCCAGCAGCCTCCGGGTCCAAGAGACCCAGTACTTC. Full variable domain (missing parts from reference TRBV14 and TRBJ2-5): EAGVTQFPSHSVIEKGQTVTLRCDPISGHDNLYWYRRVMGKEIKFLLHFVKESKQDESGMPNNRFLAERTGGTYSTLKVQPAELEDSGVYFCASSLRVQETQYFGPGTRLLVL.